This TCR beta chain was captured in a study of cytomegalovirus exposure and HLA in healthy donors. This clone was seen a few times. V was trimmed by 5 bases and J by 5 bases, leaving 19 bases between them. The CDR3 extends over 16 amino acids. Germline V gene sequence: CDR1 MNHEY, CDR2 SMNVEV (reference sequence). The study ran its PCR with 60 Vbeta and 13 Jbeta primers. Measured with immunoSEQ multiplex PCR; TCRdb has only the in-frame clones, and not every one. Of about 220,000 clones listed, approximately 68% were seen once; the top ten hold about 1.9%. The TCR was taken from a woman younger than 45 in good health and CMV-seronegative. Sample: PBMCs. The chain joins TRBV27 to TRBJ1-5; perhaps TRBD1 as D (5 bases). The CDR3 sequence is CASSPIPATADQPQHF. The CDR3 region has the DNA TGTGCCAGCAGTCCGATTCCGGCGACAGCTGATCAGCCCCAGCATTTT.